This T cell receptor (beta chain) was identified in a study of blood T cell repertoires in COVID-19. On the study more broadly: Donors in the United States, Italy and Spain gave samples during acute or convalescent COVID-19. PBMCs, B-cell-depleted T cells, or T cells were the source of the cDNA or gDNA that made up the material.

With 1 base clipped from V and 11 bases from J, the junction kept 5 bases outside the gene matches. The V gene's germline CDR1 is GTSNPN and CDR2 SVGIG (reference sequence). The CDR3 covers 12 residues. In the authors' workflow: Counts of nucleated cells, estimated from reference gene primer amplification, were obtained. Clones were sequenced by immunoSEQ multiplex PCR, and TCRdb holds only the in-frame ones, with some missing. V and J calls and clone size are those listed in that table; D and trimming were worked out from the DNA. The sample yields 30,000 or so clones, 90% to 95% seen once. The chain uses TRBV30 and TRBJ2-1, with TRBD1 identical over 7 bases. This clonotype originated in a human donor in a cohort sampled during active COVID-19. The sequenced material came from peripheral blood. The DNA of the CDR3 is TGTGCCTGGAGTGGGGGACAGCGGAAGCAGTTCTTC. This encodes CAWSGGQRKQFF. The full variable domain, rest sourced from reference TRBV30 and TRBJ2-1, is SQTIHQWPATLVQPVGSPLSLECTVEGTSNPNLYWYRQAAGRGLQLLFYSVGIGQISSEVPQNLSASRPQDRQFILSSKKLLLSDSGFYLCAWSGGQRKQFFGPGTRLTVL.